The 15 T cell receptor beta chains listed next were all sequenced from one sample in a study of cytomegalovirus exposure and HLA in healthy donors. Data came from immunoSEQ multiplex PCR; TCRdb stores just in-frame clones and leaves some out. The sample includes hundreds of thousands of clones, 75% to 90% of them seen just once. The sequencing input was PBMCs. Source of these receptors: a woman younger than 30 in good health and CMV-seronegative.

Worth noting for this clone: At the DNA level, this CDR3 is encoded by other sequences in the same sample as well. J is TRBJ2-7 and V is TRBV2, with D possibly TRBD1 on 5 matching bases. V lost 7 bases to trimming and J lost 2 bases, with 6 bases between them. The CDR3 is 11 amino acids. Germline CDR1 SNHLY, CDR2 FYNNEI. This CDR3 is CASTGTYEQYF. DNA of the CDR3: TGTGCCAGCACAGGGACCTACGAGCAGTACTTC.

V gene TRBV2 combines with J gene TRBJ2-1, with D perhaps matching TRBD1 (5 bases). Trimming removed 7 bases at V and 15 bases at J, with 13 bases between. The CDR3 sequence is 10 residues long. Germline V gives CDR1 SNHLY, CDR2 FYNNEI. The CDR3 DNA is TGTGCCAGCACCCAAGGGGTCCTGTTCTTC. It translates to CASTQGVLFF.

The chain joins TRBV6-1 to TRBJ1-4; TRBD1 is a possible D gene (6 bases). The V gene lost 1 base and the J gene lost 7 bases, with 10 bases spanning the gap. The CDR3 contains 14 residues. Germline CDR1 is MNHNS and CDR2 is SASEGT. The CDR3 DNA sequence: TGTGCCAGCAGTGAAGGCCAGGGGAGTGAAAAACTGTTTTTT. Residues: CASSEGQGSEKLFF.

The rearrangement uses TRBV19 and TRBJ2-7; 10 bases are shared with TRBD1. This CDR3 comprises 14 residues. Germline lookup yields CDR1 LNHDA and CDR2 SQIVND (reference sequence). V lost 9 bases and J lost 3; bases outside the gene matches: 8. Here the CDR3 reads CASASRDRGYEQYF. As DNA, the CDR3 is TGTGCCAGCGCCAGCCGGGACAGGGGCTACGAGCAGTACTTC.

This clone was detected only once. The chain couples TRBV5-1 to TRBJ2-3; D remains ambiguous. The CDR3 runs 12 residues. Trimming cost V 4 bases and J 4 bases, with 7 bases left between them. The V gene's germline CDR1 is SGHRS and CDR2 YFSETQ. The CDR3 nucleotides read TGCGCCAGCAGCCCTAACGCAGATACGCAGTATTTT. This translates into CASSPNADTQYF. The full variable domain, in which reference TRBV5-1 and TRBJ2-3 provide the parts outside the CDR3, is KAGVTQTPRYLIKTRGQQVTLSCSPISGHRSVSWYQQTPGQGLQFLFEYFSETQRNKGNFPGRFSGRQFSNSRSEMNVSTLELGDSALYLCASSPNADTQYFGPGTRLTVL.

This clone was detected a few times. The rearrangement joins TRBV5-4 to TRBJ2-3; D possibly corresponds to TRBD2 (5 bases). Trimming shortened V by 0 bases and J by 4 bases, and 9 bases separated the two germline ends. The germline CDR1 and CDR2 sequences are SGHNT and YYREEE (reference sequence). This CDR3 comprises 14 residues. DNA for the CDR3: TGTGCCAGCAGCTTGGTTGGGAGCCCAGATACGCAGTATTTT. Translated: CASSLVGSPDTQYF.

The rearrangement joins TRBV2 to TRBJ1-2, with 9 bases identical to TRBD1. Losses at the gene ends were 2 bases for V and 6 bases for J; bases not matched to a gene: 10. Germline values: CDR1 SNHLY, CDR2 FYNNEI. CDR3 length equals 16 residues. CDR3: CASSEWIRDREDGYTF. CDR3 nucleotides: TGTGCCAGCAGTGAATGGATTAGGGACAGGGAGGATGGCTACACCTTC.

The chain employs TRBV30 and TRBJ2-2; 7 positions match TRBD2. V shed 6 bases and J 5 bases; nucleotides not matched to a gene: 6. CDR1 and CDR2 from the germline V gene are GTSNPN and SVGIG (reference sequence). The CDR3 runs to 13 residues. The CDR3 nucleotides are TGTGCCTGCGATCCCGGGGGGACCGGGGAGCTGTTTTTT. Amino acids: CACDPGGTGELFF.

This clone was picked up one time. This chain joins TRBV7-2 and TRBJ1-1, with unresolved D. The germline V gene encodes CDR1 SGHTA and CDR2 FQGNSA. Trimming pared 5 bases from V and 0 bases from J, leaving 22 bases between. The CDR3 is 18 residues long. Here the CDR3 reads CASSRGSFSPPMNTEAFF. In DNA form, the CDR3 reads TGTGCCAGCAGCCGCGGCTCGTTTTCCCCTCCCATGAACACTGAAGCTTTCTTT.

The table lists this clone with a count of one. The chain is built from TRBV4-1 and TRBJ1-3; TRBD1 aligns across 7 bases. The CDR3 consists of 17 residues. Per germline, CDR1 MGHRA and CDR2 YSYEKL. V trimming: 3 bases; J trimming: 2 bases; junction bases outside the gene matches: 10. DNA of the CDR3: TGCGCCAGCAGCCAGCCTCAGGGGGAGGTAACTGGAAACACCATATATTTT. Amino acids: CASSQPQGEVTGNTIYF.

The J gene is TRBJ1-5, the V gene TRBV28; unclear D gene. This CDR3 is 16 amino acids long. Germline lookup yields CDR1 MDHEN and CDR2 SYDVKM. Trimming stripped 3 bases from V and 4 bases from J, with 16 bases between. This CDR3 is CASSFLTGGRNQPQHF. CDR3 nucleotides: TGTGCCAGCAGTTTTCTTACTGGAGGCCGGAATCAGCCCCAGCATTTT.

This clone has a handful of counts. The V call is TRBV2, the J call TRBJ2-2; 8 bases match TRBD1. Unmatched junction bases numbered 3, after V lost 6 bases and J lost 6 bases. Germline loops: CDR1 SNHLY, CDR2 FYNNEI. This CDR3 is 13 amino acids long. Here the CDR3 DNA reads TGTGCCAGCAGCTTACAGGGGGCCGGGGAGCTGTTTTTT. This gives the protein CASSLQGAGELFF.

The chain has TRBV27 and TRBJ1-4, with 7 bases lining up with TRBD1. J gave up 14 bases and V 3 bases, and 9 bases lay outside the gene matches. The CDR3 contains 13 residues. The germline CDR1 and CDR2 sequences are MNHEY and SMNVEV (reference sequence). DNA of the CDR3: TGTGCCAGCAGTTTCGACAGGGTCGCCCCGCTGTTTTTT. This sequence encodes CASSFDRVAPLFF. Together with reference TRBV27 and TRBJ1-4, the CDR3 gives the full variable domain: EAQVTQNPRYLITVTGKKLTVTCSQNMNHEYMSWYRQDPGLGLRQIYYSMNVEVTDKGDVPEGYKVSRKEKRNFPLILESPSPNQTSLYFCASSFDRVAPLFFGSGTQLSVL.

The J gene is TRBJ1-4, the V gene TRBV28; 10 nucleotides line up with TRBD1. This CDR3 spans 18 amino acids. Germline V CDR1 and CDR2: MDHEN, SYDVKM. Germline trimming cut 1 base from V and 0 bases from J; bases unmatched to any gene: 5. The CDR3 spells CASSLYGTGAATNEKLFF. The DNA of the CDR3 is TGTGCCAGCAGTTTATACGGGACAGGGGCGGCAACTAATGAAAAACTGTTTTTT.

The chain employs TRBV9 and TRBJ2-7; D is unresolved. The germline V and J ends were trimmed by 1 base and 2 bases, with 7 bases remaining between them. The CDR3 extends over 13 amino acids. The germline V gene has CDR1 SGDLS and CDR2 YYNGEE. Here the CDR3 reads CASSVKLTYEQYF. CDR3 coding DNA: TGTGCCAGCAGCGTAAAACTAACCTACGAGCAGTACTTC.